This is a list of T cell receptor beta chains from one sample in a study of blood T cell repertoires in COVID-19. Data came from immunoSEQ multiplex PCR; TCRdb stores just in-frame clones and leaves some out. The sample yields around 150,000 clones, more than 60% seen once. Specimen: peripheral blood. The receptors shown here come from a woman aged 45-59 years with active or convalescent COVID-19. Both conserved end residues are part of each CDR3. D genes are given only for firm matches. Clone size is stated in some rows and not others, as once, few, many or a class when expanded.

J gene | D gene | V gene | clone size | CDR3 protein | CDR3 DNA
TRBJ1-6 | TRBD1 | TRBV7-3 | few | CASSTTGGGTSPLHF | TGTGCCAGCAGCACCACAGGGGGCGGGACTTCACCCCTCCACTTT
TRBJ2-7 | . | TRBV28 | . | CASSPIDSYEQYF | TGTGCCAGCAGTCCGATCGACAGCTACGAGCAGTACTTC
TRBJ2-7 | . | TRBV2 | . | CASMSSSYEQYF | TGTGCCAGCATGTCTAGCTCCTACGAGCAGTACTTC
TRBJ2-5 | . | TRBV3-1/TRBV3-2 | . | CASSPHRVAKETQYF | TGTGCCAGCAGCCCACACAGGGTCGCGAAAGAGACCCAGTACTTC
TRBJ2-5 | . | TRBV19 | . | CASRGALETQYF | TGTGCCAGTAGGGGGGCTTTGGAGACCCAGTACTTC
TRBJ1-2 | . | TRBV7-9 | . | CASSLGVSGYGYTF | TGTGCCAGCAGCTTAGGAGTCTCCGGCTATGGCTACACCTTC
TRBJ2-3 | TRBD2 | TRBV30 | . | CATSGASTDTQYF | TGTGCCACCAGCGGGGCCAGCACAGATACGCAGTATTTT
TRBJ2-5 | . | TRBV27 | . | CASSTGRETQYF | TGTGCCAGCAGCACAGGGCGAGAGACCCAGTACTTC
TRBJ2-7 | . | TRBV5-1 | . | CASSPRLDSTYEQYF | TGCGCCAGCAGCCCGAGGCTGGACAGCACCTACGAGCAGTACTTC
TRBJ2-7 | . | TRBV29-1 | . | CSVLPSGNEQYF | TGCAGCGTGTTACCTTCCGGGAACGAGCAGTACTTC
TRBJ1-5 | TRBD1 | TRBV6-5 | . | CASRAPGQLNQPQHF | TGTGCCAGCAGAGCTCCGGGACAGCTCAATCAGCCCCAGCATTTT
TRBJ2-7 | TRBD1 | TRBV20-1 | . | CSASPPTGTESSYEQYF | TGCAGTGCTAGTCCCCCCACCGGGACAGAGAGCTCCTACGAGCAGTACTTC
TRBJ1-2 | . | TRBV28 | . | CASSLRTNYGYTF | TGTGCCAGCAGTCTGAGGACTAACTATGGCTACACCTTC
TRBJ1-5 | . | TRBV30 | . | CAWSRRSNNQPQHF | TGTGCCTGGAGTAGGAGGTCTAATAATCAGCCCCAGCATTTT
TRBJ1-5 | . | TRBV7-8 | . | CASSLVSVRSGSNQPQHF | TGTGCCAGCAGCTTGGTCAGTGTGAGGTCGGGGAGCAATCAGCCCCAGCATTTT
TRBJ2-2 | . | TRBV4-3 | few | CASSPLALGLASPANTGELFF | TGCGCCAGCAGCCCACTAGCCCTTGGGCTAGCGAGCCCCGCGAACACCGGGGAGCTGTTTTTT
TRBJ1-4 | . | TRBV12-3/TRBV12-4 | . | CASPKGHNEKLFF | TGTGCCAGCCCAAAGGGGCATAATGAAAAACTGTTTTTT
TRBJ1-4 | TRBD1 | TRBV6-5 | . | CASSYGQGKGEKLFF | TGTGCCAGCAGTTACGGACAGGGAAAGGGGGAAAAACTGTTTTTT
TRBJ2-3 | TRBD1 | TRBV7-2 | . | CASSLDTGVGTDTQYF | TGTGCCAGCAGCTTAGACACAGGGGTGGGTACAGATACGCAGTATTTT
TRBJ1-1 | TRBD1 | TRBV30 | . | CAWTGQGYTEAFF | TGTGCCTGGACTGGACAGGGGTACACTGAAGCTTTCTTT
TRBJ1-2 | . | TRBV27 | . | CASKGVGAGYGYTF | TGTGCCAGCAAGGGGGTGGGGGCCGGCTATGGCTACACCTTC
TRBJ1-6 | . | TRBV4-3 | once | CASSQGRRRNSPLHF | TGCGCCAGCAGCCAAGGGAGGAGGAGGAATTCACCCCTCCACTTT